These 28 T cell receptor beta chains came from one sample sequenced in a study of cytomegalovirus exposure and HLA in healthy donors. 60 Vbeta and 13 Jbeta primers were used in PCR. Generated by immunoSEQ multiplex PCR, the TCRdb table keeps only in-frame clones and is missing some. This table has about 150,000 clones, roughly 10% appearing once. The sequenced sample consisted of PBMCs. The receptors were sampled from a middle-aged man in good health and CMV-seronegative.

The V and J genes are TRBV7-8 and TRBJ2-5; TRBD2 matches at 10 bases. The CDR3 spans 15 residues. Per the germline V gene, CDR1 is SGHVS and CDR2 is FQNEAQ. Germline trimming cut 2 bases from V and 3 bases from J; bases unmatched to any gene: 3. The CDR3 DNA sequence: TGTGCCAGCAGCTTACTAGCGGGAGCGGAAGAGACCCAGTACTTC. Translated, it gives CASSLLAGAEETQYF.

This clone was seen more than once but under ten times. The CDR3: CAWSNRGPYEQYF. For the CDR3, the DNA is TGTGCCTGGAGCAACAGGGGGCCCTACGAGCAGTACTTC. This chain connects TRBV30 to TRBJ2-7; 9 nucleotides agree with TRBD1. This CDR3 region has 13 residues. Germline lookup yields CDR1 GTSNPN and CDR2 SVGIG (reference sequence). J was trimmed by 2 bases and V by 3 bases; bases with no gene match: 2.

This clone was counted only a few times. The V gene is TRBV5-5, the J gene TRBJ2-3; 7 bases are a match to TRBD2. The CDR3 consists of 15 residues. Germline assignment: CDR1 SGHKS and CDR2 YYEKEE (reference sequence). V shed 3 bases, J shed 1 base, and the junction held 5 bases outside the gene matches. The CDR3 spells CASSYLAGGTDTQYF. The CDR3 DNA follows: TGTGCCAGCAGCTACCTGGCGGGGGGCACAGATACGCAGTATTTT. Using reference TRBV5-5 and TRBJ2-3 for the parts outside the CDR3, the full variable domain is DAGVTQSPTHLIKTRGQQVTLRCSPISGHKSVSWYQQVLGQGPQFIFQYYEKEERGRGNFPDRFSARQFPNYSSELNVNALLLGDSALYLCASSYLAGGTDTQYFGPGTRLTVL.

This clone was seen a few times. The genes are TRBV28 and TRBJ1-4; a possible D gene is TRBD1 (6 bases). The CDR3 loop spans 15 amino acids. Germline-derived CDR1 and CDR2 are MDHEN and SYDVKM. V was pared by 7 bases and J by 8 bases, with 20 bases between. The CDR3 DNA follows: TGTGCCAGCACCCTAAATCAGGGGCAGTCCGAAAAACTGTTTTTT. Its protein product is CASTLNQGQSEKLFF.

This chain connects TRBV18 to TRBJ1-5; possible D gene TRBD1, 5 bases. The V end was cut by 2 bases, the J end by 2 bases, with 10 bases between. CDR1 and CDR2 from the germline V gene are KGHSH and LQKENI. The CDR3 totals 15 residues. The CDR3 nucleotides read TGTGCCAGCTCACCATCGGGCAGGGGCAATCAGCCCCAGCATTTT. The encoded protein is CASSPSGRGNQPQHF.

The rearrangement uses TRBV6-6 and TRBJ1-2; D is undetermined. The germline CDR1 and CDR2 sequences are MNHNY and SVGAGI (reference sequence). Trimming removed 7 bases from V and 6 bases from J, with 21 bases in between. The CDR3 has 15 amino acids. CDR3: CASTYTPRGADGYTF. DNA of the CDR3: TGTGCCAGCACCTACACCCCACGGGGAGCAGATGGCTACACCTTC.

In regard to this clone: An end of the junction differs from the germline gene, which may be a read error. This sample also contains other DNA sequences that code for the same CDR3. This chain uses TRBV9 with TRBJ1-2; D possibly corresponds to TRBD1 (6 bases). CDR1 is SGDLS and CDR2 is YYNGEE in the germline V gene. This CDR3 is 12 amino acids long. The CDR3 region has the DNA TGTGCAAGCAGCCTCCAGGGGTATGGCTACACCTTC. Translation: CASSLQGYGYTF.

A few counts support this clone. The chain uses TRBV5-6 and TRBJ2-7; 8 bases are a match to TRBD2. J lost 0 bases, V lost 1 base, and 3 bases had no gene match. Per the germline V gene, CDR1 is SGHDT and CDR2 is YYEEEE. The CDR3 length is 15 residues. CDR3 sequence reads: CASSLIGLASYEQYF. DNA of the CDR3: TGTGCCAGCAGCTTGATAGGACTAGCCTCCTACGAGCAGTACTTC. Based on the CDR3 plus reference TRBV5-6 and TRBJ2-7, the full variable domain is DAGVTQSPTHLIKTRGQQVTLRCSPKSGHDTVSWYQQALGQGPQFIFQYYEEEERQRGNFPDRFSGHQFPNYSSELNVNALLLGDSALYLCASSLIGLASYEQYFGPGTRLTVT.

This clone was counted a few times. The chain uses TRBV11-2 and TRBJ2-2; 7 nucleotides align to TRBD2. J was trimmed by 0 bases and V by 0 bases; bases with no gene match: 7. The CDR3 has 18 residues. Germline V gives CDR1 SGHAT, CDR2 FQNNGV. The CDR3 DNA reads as TGTGCCAGCAGCTTAGATCGGGCGGGAGCCACGAACACCGGGGAGCTGTTTTTT. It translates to CASSLDRAGATNTGELFF.

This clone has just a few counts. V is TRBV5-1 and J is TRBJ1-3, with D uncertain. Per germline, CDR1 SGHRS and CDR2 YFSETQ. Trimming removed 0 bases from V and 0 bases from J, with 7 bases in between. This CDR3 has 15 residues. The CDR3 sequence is CASSLAAGSGNTIYF. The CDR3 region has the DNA TGCGCCAGCAGCTTGGCGGCGGGCTCTGGAAACACCATATATTTT. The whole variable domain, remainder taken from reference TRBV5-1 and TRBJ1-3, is KAGVTQTPRYLIKTRGQQVTLSCSPISGHRSVSWYQQTPGQGLQFLFEYFSETQRNKGNFPGRFSGRQFSNSRSEMNVSTLELGDSALYLCASSLAAGSGNTIYFGEGSWLTVV.

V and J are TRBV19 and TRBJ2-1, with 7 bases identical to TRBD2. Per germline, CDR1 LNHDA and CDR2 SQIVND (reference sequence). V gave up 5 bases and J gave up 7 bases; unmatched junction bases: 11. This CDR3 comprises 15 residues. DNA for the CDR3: TGTGCCAGTAGTTCGACTCTAGCGGTCCCTAATGAGCAGTTCTTC. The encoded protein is CASSSTLAVPNEQFF.

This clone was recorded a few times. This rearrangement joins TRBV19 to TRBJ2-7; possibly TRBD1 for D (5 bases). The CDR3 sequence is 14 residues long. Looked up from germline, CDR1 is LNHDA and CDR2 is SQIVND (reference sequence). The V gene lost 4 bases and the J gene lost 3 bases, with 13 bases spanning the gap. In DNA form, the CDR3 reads TGTGCCAGTAGTACACAGGTGAGAGACTACGAGCAGTACTTC. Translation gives CASSTQVRDYEQYF.

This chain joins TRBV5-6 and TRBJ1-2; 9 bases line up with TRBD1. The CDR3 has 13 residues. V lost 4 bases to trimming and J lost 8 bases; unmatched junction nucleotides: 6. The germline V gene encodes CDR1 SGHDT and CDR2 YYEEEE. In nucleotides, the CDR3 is TGTGCCAGCAGCAAGGACAGGGGACTCGGCTACACCTTC. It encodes CASSKDRGLGYTF.

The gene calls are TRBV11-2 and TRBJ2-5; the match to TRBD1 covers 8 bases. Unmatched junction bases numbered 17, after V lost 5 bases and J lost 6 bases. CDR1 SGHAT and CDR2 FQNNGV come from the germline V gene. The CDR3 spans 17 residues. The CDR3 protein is CASSHPSGQGTLQTQYF. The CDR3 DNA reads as TGTGCCAGCAGCCACCCCTCAGGACAGGGAACGCTTCAGACCCAGTACTTC.

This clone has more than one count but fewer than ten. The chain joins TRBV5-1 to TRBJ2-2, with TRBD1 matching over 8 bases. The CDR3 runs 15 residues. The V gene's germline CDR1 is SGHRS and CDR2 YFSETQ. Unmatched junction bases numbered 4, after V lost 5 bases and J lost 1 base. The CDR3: CASRKGQVNTGELFF. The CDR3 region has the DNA TGCGCCAGCAGAAAGGGACAGGTGAACACCGGGGAGCTGTTTTTT.

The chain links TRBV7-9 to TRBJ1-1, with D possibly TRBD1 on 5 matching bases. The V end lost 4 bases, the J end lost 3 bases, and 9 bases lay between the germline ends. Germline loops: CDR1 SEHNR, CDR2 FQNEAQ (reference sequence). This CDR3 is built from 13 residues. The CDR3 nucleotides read TGTGCCAGCAGCTATCAGGGTCACACTGAAGCTTTCTTT. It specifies CASSYQGHTEAFF.

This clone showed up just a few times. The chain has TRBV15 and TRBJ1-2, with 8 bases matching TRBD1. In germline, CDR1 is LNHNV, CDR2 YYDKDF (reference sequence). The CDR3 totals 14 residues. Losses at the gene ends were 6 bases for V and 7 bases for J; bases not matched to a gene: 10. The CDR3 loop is CATSTGGILSGYTF. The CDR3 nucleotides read TGTGCCACCAGTACAGGGGGGATCTTATCTGGCTACACCTTC.

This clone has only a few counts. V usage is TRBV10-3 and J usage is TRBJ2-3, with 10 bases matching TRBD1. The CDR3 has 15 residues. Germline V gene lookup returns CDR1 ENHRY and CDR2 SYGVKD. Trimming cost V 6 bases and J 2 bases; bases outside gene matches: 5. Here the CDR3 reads CAIREGQGSTDTQYF. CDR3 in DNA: TGTGCCATCAGGGAGGGACAGGGGTCCACAGATACGCAGTATTTT.

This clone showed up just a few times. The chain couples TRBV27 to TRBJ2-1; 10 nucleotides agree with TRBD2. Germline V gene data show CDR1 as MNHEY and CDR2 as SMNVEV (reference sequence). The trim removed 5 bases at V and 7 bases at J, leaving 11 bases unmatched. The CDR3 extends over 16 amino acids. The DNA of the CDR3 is TGTGCCAGCAGTCCCACCTCAGCGGGAGGGTCGAATGAGCAGTTCTTC. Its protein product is CASSPTSAGGSNEQFF.

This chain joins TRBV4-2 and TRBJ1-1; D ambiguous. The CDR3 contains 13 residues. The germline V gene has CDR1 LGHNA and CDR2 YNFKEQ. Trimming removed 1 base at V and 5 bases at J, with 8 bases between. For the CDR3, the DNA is TGTGCCAGCAGCCAAGTTCTGGAGACTGAAGCTTTCTTT. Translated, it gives CASSQVLETEAFF.

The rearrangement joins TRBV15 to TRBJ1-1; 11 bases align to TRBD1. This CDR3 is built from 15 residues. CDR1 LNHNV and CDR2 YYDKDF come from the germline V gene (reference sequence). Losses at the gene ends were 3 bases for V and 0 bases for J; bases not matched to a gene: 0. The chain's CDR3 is CATSRDRGLNTEAFF. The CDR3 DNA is TGTGCCACCAGCAGGGACAGGGGGCTGAACACTGAAGCTTTCTTT.

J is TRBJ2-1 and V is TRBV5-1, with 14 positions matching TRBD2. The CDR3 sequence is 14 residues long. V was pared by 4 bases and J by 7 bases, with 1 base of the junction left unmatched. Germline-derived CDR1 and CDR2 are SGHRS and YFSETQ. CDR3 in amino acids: CASSGTSGRNEQFF. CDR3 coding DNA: TGCGCCAGCAGCGGGACTAGCGGGAGAAATGAGCAGTTCTTC. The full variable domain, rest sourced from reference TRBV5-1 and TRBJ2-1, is KAGVTQTPRYLIKTRGQQVTLSCSPISGHRSVSWYQQTPGQGLQFLFEYFSETQRNKGNFPGRFSGRQFSNSRSEMNVSTLELGDSALYLCASSGTSGRNEQFFGPGTRLTVL.

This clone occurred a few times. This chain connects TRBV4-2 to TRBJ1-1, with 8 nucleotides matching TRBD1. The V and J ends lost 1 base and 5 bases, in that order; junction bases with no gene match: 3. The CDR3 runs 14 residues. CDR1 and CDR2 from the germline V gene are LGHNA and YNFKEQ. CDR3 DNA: TGTGCCAGCAGCCAAGGGACAGGGAGGACTGAAGCTTTCTTT. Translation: CASSQGTGRTEAFF.

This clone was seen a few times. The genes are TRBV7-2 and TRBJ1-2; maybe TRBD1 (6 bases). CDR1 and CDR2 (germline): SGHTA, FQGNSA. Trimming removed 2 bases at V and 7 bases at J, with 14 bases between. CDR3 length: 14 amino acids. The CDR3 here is CASSLSHTGSGYTF. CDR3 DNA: TGTGCCAGCAGCTTATCTCATACAGGGTCTGGCTACACCTTC.

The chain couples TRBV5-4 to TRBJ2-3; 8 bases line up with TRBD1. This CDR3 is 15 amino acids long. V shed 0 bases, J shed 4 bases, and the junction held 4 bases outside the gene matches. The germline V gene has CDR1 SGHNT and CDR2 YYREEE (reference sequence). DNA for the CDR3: TGTGCCAGCAGCTTGGCATCACAGGGGGCAGATACGCAGTATTTT. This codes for CASSLASQGADTQYF.

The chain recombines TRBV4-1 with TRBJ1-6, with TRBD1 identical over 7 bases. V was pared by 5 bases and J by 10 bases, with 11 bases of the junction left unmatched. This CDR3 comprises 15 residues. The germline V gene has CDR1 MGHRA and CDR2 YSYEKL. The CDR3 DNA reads TGCGCCAGCAGCTTCCGACAGGGTTTGGAGTCACCCCTCCACTTT. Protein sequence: CASSFRQGLESPLHF.

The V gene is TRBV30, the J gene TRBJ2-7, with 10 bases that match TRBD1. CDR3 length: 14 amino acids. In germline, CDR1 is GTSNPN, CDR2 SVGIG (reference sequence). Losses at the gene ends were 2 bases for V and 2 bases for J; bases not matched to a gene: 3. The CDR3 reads CAWSPGQGTYEQYF. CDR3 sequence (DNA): TGTGCCTGGAGTCCGGGACAGGGGACCTACGAGCAGTACTTC.

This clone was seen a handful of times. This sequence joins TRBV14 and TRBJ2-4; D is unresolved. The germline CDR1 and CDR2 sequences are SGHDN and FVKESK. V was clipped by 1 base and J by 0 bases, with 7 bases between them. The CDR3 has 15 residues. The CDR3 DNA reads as TGTGCCAGCAGCCAAGTCGGTCTAGCCAAAAACATTCAGTACTTC. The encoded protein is CASSQVGLAKNIQYF.